This passage covers 8 T cell receptor beta chains from one sample sequenced in a study of T-cell memory formation after mild COVID-19. TCRdb recomputed calls from the 5' RACE reads with MiXCR, one row per CDR3 protein. The sample lists about 430,000 distinct CDR3 sequences, 18% occurring once. Material: PBMCs or a T cell subset sorted from them (not recorded which). All receptors derive from a man younger than 30 who had mild COVID-19 (a few samples of this study predate the infection). Cell type and time point are not known.

This clonotype was counted between two and nine times. The chain carries TRBV2 and TRBJ2-1; TRBD1 or TRBD2 may be the D gene (6 bases each). CDR1 is SNHLY and CDR2 is FYNNEI in the germline V gene. Trimming took 8 bases from V and 1 from J, leaving 15 bases between them. This CDR3 region has 15 residues. CDR3 region: CASALWGASYNEQFF. The CDR3 DNA is TGTGCCAGCGCCCTGTGGGGGGCGTCCTACAATGAGCAGTTCTTC.

This clonotype has only a few counts. V gene TRBV7-9 combines with J gene TRBJ2-1; D possibly corresponds to TRBD2 (7 bases). This CDR3 spans 12 amino acids. V was clipped by 5 bases and J by 6 bases, with 8 bases between them. Germline V gene sequence: CDR1 SEHNR, CDR2 FQNEAQ (reference sequence). This CDR3 reads CASSRGANEQFF. Here the CDR3 DNA reads TGTGCCAGCAGCCGGGGGGCCAATGAGCAGTTCTTC.

The J gene is TRBJ2-2, the V gene TRBV6-5; no clear D gene. In germline, CDR1 is MNHEY, CDR2 SVGAGI. The V end was cut by 0 bases, the J end by 2 bases, with 13 bases between. This CDR3 has 17 amino acids. The CDR3 loop reads CASSYSNLRANTGELFF. The CDR3 DNA follows: TGTGCCAGCAGTTACTCGAATTTAAGGGCTAACACCGGGGAGCTGTTTTTT.

The chain uses TRBV9 and TRBJ2-1; the D gene could be TRBD1 or TRBD2 (5 bases each). CDR3 length equals 14 residues. Germline V gene data show CDR1 as SGDLS and CDR2 as YYNGEE. Trimming took off 6 bases at V and 7 bases at J, with 17 bases between the two ends. This CDR3 reads CASNTGNEGNEQFF. CDR3 sequence (DNA): TGTGCCAGCAACACCGGGAACGAGGGGAATGAGCAGTTCTTC.

V usage is TRBV6-2 or TRBV6-3 and J usage is TRBJ2-5; D is ambiguous. CDR3 length: 14 residues. From germline, CDR1 is MNHEY and CDR2 SVGEGT. V lost 0 bases, J lost 5 bases, and 10 bases lay in between. In DNA form, the CDR3 reads TGTGCCAGCAGTTACTCAGGGCGAGAGGAGACCCAGTACTTC. This codes for CASSYSGREETQYF.

This clonotype was picked up a small number of times. This sequence joins TRBV25-1 and TRBJ2-5, with D perhaps TRBD2 (6 bases). V lost 1 base to trimming and J lost 1 base, with 10 bases between them. Germline CDR1 and CDR2: MGHDK and SYGVNS. The CDR3 consists of 15 residues. The CDR3 spells CASSEWRASQETQYF. In nucleotides, the CDR3 is TGTGCCAGCAGTGAATGGAGGGCTTCCCAAGAGACCCAGTACTTC.

The chain is built from TRBV20-1 and TRBJ2-3, with 10 nucleotides matching TRBD2. The CDR3 length is 14 residues. Germline V gene lookup returns CDR1 DFQATT and CDR2 SNEGSKA (reference sequence). With 3 bases clipped from V and 5 bases from J, the junction kept 5 bases outside the gene matches. In nucleotides, the CDR3 is TGCAGTGCTAGCACTAGCGGGGCGAAAGATACGCAGTATTTT. Protein sequence: CSASTSGAKDTQYF.

This clonotype appeared a few times. The J gene is TRBJ2-7, the V gene TRBV4-1; maybe TRBD1 (5 bases). CDR3 size: 16 residues. Between the trimmed V and J ends, which lost 6 bases and 0 bases, there was a span of 18 bases. Germline assignment: CDR1 MGHRA and CDR2 YSYEKL. The CDR3 reads CASSQESYRYSYEQYF. CDR3 coding DNA: TGCGCCAGCAGTCAGGAAAGTTACAGGTACTCCTACGAGCAGTACTTC.